The source of this TCR beta chain is a study of T cells in Graves' hyperthyroidism and ophthalmopathy. Study-wide results and caveats: In validation, the model predicted ophthalmopathy. These predictions came a median roughly 7.1 months before onset. Blood held most thyroid clonotypes expanded above 0.001 frequency.

Researchers took RNA transcripts and amplified the TCR beta CDR3 regions from them. The HTBI primer set served for first-round RT-PCR of the TCR CDR3. Each CDR3 protein is one row after TCRdb ran MiXCR on the multiplex PCR reads. The data contain 600,000 to 650,000 distinct CDR3 sequences, around 20% of them singletons. The ends were cut back, 5 bases at V and 2 bases at J, with 12 bases in the middle. The CDR3 contains 15 residues. The germline V gene encodes CDR1 SEHNR and CDR2 FQNEAQ (reference sequence). About this clonotype: Its antigen remains unknown.

Sequenced: blood. The V and J genes are TRBV7-9 and TRBJ2-2, with TRBD2 as a possible D gene (6 bases). The origin of this receptor is a man aged 30 to 45 with Graves' ophthalmopathy. CDR3 DNA sequence: TGTGCCAGCAGCCGTCGGGAGTTTAACACCGGGGAGCTGTTTTTT. It is translated as CASSRREFNTGELFF.